What follows describes a single T cell receptor (beta chain). Its antigen is still unknown. Treatment given: oral pan-JAK inhibitor, 5-10 mg twice daily. V shed 9 bases and J shed 3 bases, with 12 bases lying between them. The germline CDR1 and CDR2 sequences are SNHLY and FYNNEI. This CDR3 has 13 residues. The sample originates from a study of CD8+ T cells in alopecia areata. Overall study findings and caveats: Tofacitinib significantly brought down scalp clonality and expanded CD8+ clones among top 100. Tofacitinib did not eliminate many expanded lesional clones from scalp or blood. Researchers report lesional scalp, most notably alopecia totalis/universalis, outstripped normal scalp in clonality.

TCR sequencing used cDNA made by reverse transcription of extracted RNA. The protocol was immunoSEQ multiplex PCR, while the TCRdb copy is restricted to in-frame clones and leaves out a portion. The data show roughly 250,000 clones, 45% to 70% seen once. The chain combines TRBV2 with TRBJ1-5; D perhaps matches TRBD1 (6 bases). This receptor was identified in a human donor with alopecia areata. The sample in question was CD4+ T cells sorted from blood, obtained at week 52, from a patient treated with tofacitinib. CDR3 nucleotide sequence: TGTGCCAGTCACAGGGATTACAATCAGCCCCAGCATTTT. It specifies CASHRDYNQPQHF.